This T cell receptor beta chain was identified in a study of response to subunit inactivated influenza vaccine (dated by TCRdb to the late 2010s). Regarding the research as a whole: The study used deep quantitative T cell receptor repertoire profiling to track responses to a trivalent subunit inactivated influenza vaccine. The paper's findings and limits, for the study overall: According to the authors, only a limited number of new T cells may be recruited by each seasonal influenza vaccination.

Deletion took 7 bases off V and 2 bases off J, with a span of 4 bases between the germline ends. The CDR3 holds 11 amino acids from the cysteine to the phenylalanine. The CDR3 DNA has 33 bases and is translated from base 1. Per the germline V gene, MDHEN is the CDR1 and SYDVKM is the CDR2. At least ten counts were recorded for this clonotype. No cognate antigen has been identified for it. No per-base quality is available; no much larger clone lies one base away. Receptor amplification or capture employed RT-PCR. Reads for this sample came from an Illumina HiSeq 2500. TCRdb ran its own pipeline on the public reads, namely fastp trimming at Q25 and MiXCR clone calling, and kept in-frame beta chains. Entries are consolidated by CDR3 protein sequence, retaining the most common genes and DNA. The table for this sample lists roughly 700,000 distinct CDR3 sequences; about 15% of them were counted only once. The ten largest clones capture 5.5% to 7% of the sample.

This TCR derives from a man aged 50 to 59 who received an inactivated influenza vaccine. Donor details come from another sample of the same person, matched by shared clones. Sample: PBMCs from blood, taken 14 days before vaccination. This chain is built from TRBV28 and TRBJ2-3; confidence is insufficient to name the D gene. This receptor has the CDR3 CASKDTDTQYF. The nucleotides read TGTGCCAGCAAGGACACAGATACGCAGTATTTT. The full variable domain, completed from the reference TRBV28 and TRBJ2-3 proteins outside the CDR3, reads DVKVTQSSRYLVKRTGEKVFLECVQDMDHENMFWYRQDPGLGLRLIYFSYDVKMKEKGDIPEGYSVSREKKERFSLILESASTNQTSMYLCASKDTDTQYFGPGTRLTVL.